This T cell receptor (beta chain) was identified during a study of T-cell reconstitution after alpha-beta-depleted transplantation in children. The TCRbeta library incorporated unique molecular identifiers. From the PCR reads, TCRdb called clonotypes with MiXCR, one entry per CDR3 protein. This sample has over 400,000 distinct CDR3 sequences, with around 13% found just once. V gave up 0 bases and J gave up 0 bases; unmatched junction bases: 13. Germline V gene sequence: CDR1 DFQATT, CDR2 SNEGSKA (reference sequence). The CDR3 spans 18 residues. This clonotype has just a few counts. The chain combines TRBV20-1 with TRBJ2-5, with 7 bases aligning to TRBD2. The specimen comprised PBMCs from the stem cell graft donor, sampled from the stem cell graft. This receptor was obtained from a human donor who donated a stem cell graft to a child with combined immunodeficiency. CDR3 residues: CSARDPLPGTMDQETQYF. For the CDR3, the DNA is TGCAGTGCTAGAGATCCCTTACCCGGGACTATGGACCAAGAGACCCAGTACTTC.